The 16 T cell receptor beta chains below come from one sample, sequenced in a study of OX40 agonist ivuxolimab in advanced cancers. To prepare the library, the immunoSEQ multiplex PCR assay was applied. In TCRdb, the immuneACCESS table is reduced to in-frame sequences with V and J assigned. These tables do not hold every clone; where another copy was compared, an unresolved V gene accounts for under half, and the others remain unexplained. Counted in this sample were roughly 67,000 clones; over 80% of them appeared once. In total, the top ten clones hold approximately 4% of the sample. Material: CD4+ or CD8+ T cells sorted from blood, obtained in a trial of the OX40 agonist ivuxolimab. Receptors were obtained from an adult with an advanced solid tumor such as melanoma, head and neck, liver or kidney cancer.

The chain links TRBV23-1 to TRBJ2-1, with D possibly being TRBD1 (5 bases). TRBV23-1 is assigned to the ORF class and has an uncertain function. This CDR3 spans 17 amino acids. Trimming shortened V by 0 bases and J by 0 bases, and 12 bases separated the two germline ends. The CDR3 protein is CASSQSGQGDSYNEQFF. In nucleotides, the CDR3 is TGCGCCAGCAGTCAATCCGGGCAGGGCGACTCCTACAATGAGCAGTTCTTC.

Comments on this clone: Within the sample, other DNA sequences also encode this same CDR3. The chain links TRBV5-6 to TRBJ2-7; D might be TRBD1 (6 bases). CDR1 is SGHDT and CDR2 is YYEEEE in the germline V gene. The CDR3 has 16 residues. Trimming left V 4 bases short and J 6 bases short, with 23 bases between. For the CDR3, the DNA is TGTGCCAGCAGCAATCAGATACAGGGTCCCCGTCGCGAGCAGTACTTC. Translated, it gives CASSNQIQGPRREQYF.

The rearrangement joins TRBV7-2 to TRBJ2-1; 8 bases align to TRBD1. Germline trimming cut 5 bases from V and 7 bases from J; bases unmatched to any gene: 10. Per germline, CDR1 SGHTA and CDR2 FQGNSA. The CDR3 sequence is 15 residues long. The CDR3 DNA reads TGTGCCAGCAGCCCCCGGACAGGGTCGGGTAATGAGCAGTTCTTC. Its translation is CASSPRTGSGNEQFF. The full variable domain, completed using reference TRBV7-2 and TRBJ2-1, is GAGVSQSPSNKVTEKGKDVELRCDPISGHTALYWYRQSLGQGLEFLIYFQGNSAPDKSGLPSDRFSAERTGGSVSTLTIQRTQQEDSAVYLCASSPRTGSGNEQFFGPGTRLTVL.

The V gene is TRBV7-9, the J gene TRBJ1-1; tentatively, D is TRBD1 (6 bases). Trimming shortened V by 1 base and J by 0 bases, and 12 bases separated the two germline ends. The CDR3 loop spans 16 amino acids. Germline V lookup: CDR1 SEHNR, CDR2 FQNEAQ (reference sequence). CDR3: CASSLVQGFLNTEAFF. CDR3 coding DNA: TGTGCCAGCAGCTTAGTTCAGGGGTTCTTGAACACTGAAGCTTTCTTT.

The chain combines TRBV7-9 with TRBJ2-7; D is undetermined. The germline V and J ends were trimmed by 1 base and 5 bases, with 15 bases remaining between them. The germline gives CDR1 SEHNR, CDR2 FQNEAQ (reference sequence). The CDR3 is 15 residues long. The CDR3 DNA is TGTGCCAGCAGCTTAGGGGTGTCACGGGCGGACGAGCAGTACTTC. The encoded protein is CASSLGVSRADEQYF.

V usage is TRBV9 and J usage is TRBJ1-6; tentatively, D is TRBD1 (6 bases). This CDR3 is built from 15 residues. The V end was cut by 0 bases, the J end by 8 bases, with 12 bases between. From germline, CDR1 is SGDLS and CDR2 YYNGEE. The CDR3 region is CASSVGDTSHSPLHF. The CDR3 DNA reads TGTGCCAGCAGCGTAGGGGACACCAGCCATTCACCCCTCCACTTT.

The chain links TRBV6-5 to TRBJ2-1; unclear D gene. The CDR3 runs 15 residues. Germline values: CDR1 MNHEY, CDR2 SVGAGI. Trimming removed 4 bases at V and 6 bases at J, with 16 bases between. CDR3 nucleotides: TGTGCCAGCAGTTTCTTCGGTAGGGCTGCCAATGAGCAGTTCTTC. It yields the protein CASSFFGRAANEQFF.

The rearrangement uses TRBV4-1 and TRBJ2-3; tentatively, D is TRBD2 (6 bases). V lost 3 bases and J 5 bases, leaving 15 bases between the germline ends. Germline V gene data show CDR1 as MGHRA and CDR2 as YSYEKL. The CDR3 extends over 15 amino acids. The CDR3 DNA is TGCGCCAGCAGCCACCCGGGAGATTTGGGAGATACGCAGTATTTT. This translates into CASSHPGDLGDTQYF.

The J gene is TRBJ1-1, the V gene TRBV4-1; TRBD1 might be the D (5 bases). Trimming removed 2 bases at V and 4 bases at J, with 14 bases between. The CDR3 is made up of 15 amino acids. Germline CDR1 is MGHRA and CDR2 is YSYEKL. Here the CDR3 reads CASSQRWGLSTEAFF. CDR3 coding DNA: TGCGCCAGCAGCCAACGCTGGGGGTTGAGCACTGAAGCTTTCTTT.

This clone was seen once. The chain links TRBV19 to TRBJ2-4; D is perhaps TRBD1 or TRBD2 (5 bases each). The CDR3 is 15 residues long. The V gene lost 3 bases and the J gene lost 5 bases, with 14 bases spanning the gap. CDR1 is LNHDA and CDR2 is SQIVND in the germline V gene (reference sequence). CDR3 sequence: CASSIFRGPQNIQYF. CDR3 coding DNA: TGTGCCAGTAGTATCTTCCGGGGCCCCCAAAACATTCAGTACTTC.

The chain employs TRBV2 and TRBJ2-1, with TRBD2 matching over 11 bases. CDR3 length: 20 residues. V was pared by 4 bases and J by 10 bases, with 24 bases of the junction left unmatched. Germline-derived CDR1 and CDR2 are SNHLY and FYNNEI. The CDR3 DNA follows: TGTGCCAGCAGTGCTACTGACAGGGGTTGGCTAGCGGGAGGAGAGGGGGAGCAGTTCTTC. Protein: CASSATDRGWLAGGEGEQFF.

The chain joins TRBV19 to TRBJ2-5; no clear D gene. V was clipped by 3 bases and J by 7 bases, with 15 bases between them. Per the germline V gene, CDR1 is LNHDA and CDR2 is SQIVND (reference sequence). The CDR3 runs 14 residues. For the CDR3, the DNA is TGTGCCAGTAGTATTGATGCGGTTGCAGGGACCCAGTACTTC. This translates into CASSIDAVAGTQYF.

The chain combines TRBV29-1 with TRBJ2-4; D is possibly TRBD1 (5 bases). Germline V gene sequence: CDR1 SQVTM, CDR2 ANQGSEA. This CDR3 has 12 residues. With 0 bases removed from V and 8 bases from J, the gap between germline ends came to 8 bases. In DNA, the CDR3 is TGCAGCGTTGAAGAGCAGGGCCACATTCAGTACTTC. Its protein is CSVEEQGHIQYF.

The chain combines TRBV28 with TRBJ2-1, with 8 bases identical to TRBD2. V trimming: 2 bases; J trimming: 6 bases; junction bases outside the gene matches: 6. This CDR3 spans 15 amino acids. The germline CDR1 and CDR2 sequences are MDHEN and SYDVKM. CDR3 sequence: CASSLLGGRLNEQFF. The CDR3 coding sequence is TGTGCCAGCAGTTTACTCGGCGGGAGGCTCAATGAGCAGTTCTTC.

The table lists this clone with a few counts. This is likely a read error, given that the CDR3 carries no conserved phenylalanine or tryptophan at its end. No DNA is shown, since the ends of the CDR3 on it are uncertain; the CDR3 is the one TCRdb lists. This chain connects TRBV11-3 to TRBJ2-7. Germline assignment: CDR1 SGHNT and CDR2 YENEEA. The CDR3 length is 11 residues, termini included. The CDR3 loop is CASSLDRAGQT.

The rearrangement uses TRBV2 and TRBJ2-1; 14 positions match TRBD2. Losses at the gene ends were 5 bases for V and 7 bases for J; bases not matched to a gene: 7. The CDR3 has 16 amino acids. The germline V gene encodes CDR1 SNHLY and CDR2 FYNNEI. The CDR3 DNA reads TGTGCCAGCAGTTACCGACTAGCGGGAGGGCCAAATGAGCAGTTCTTC. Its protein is CASSYRLAGGPNEQFF.